The next 2 T cell receptor beta chains were all read from a single sample in a study of blood T cell repertoires in COVID-19. Sequenced by immunoSEQ multiplex PCR; TCRdb stores in-frame clones only, minus some. The sample consists of about 220,000 clones, under 90% of them appearing once. Source material: peripheral blood. These receptors originate from a woman older than 75 with acute or convalescent COVID-19.

The V and J genes are TRBV27 and TRBJ2-7; 9 bases match TRBD1. The CDR3 is 16 residues long. V was clipped by 6 bases and J by 6 bases; unmatched bases: 15. CDR1 is MNHEY and CDR2 is SMNVEV in the germline V gene (reference sequence). DNA for the CDR3: TGTGCCAGCAGCCGGGGTACAGGGGGCATACTAGGCGAGCAGTACTTC. Translation: CASSRGTGGILGEQYF.

This chain uses TRBV28 with TRBJ2-7, with 9 positions matching TRBD1. This CDR3 spans 15 amino acids. The V gene's germline CDR1 is MDHEN and CDR2 SYDVKM. The J segment lost 2 bases and the V segment lost 6 bases, leaving 8 bases of the junction unmatched. Written as DNA, the CDR3 is TGTGCCAGCAGGGGGGGGACAGGGAAGGCCTACGAGCAGTACTTC. Translated: CASRGGTGKAYEQYF.